The 27 T cell receptor beta chains in this list originate from one sample, sequenced in a study of blood T cell repertoires in COVID-19. Assay used: immunoSEQ multiplex PCR; TCRdb lists only in-frame clones, some missing. The data show about 140,000 clones, 80% to 85% seen once. Sequencing was done on a sample of peripheral blood. The receptors shown here come from a human donor in a cohort sampled during active COVID-19.

The rearrangement joins TRBV7-9 to TRBJ1-1; D is unresolved. The V and J ends lost 6 bases and 1 base respectively, with 6 bases between them. The length of the CDR3 is 12 residues. Germline loops: CDR1 SEHNR, CDR2 FQNEAQ (reference sequence). The CDR3 DNA follows: TGTGCCAGCAGGGCTTGGAACACTGAAGCTTTCTTT. This codes for CASRAWNTEAFF.

The chain combines TRBV12-3 or TRBV12-4 with TRBJ1-2; D gene uncertain. V lost 5 bases and J lost 5, with 6 bases in between. The CDR3 has 11 residues. The CDR3 DNA reads as TGTGCCAGCAGTGTATTTTATGGCTACACCTTC. Protein: CASSVFYGYTF.

The chain is built from TRBV5-1 and TRBJ2-7, with TRBD1 matching over 9 bases. CDR1 is SGHRS and CDR2 is YFSETQ in the germline V gene. V shed 5 bases and J 2 bases; nucleotides not matched to a gene: 5. The CDR3 has 14 residues. The CDR3 here is CASSRDRVAYEQYF. As DNA, the CDR3 is TGCGCCAGCAGTAGGGACAGGGTGGCCTACGAGCAGTACTTC.

The chain has TRBV2 and TRBJ1-3; 9 nucleotides match TRBD1. The CDR3 covers 15 residues. Germline trimming cut 0 bases from V and 8 bases from J; bases unmatched to any gene: 5. The germline V gene encodes CDR1 SNHLY and CDR2 FYNNEI. The CDR3 sequence is CASSEAPGQGDTIYF. DNA for the CDR3: TGTGCCAGCAGTGAAGCCCCGGGACAGGGAGACACCATATATTTT.

V usage is TRBV5-1 and J usage is TRBJ1-1; TRBD1 matches 8 bases. The V segment lost 1 base and the J segment 4 bases; nucleotides outside the gene matches: 9. This CDR3 is built from 16 residues. The V gene's germline CDR1 is SGHRS and CDR2 YFSETQ. CDR3 protein: CASSLSGGAVATEAFF. In DNA form, the CDR3 reads TGCGCCAGCAGCTTGTCAGGGGGCGCGGTTGCCACTGAAGCTTTCTTT.

The rearrangement uses TRBV3-1 (or the pseudogene TRBV3-2) and TRBJ1-1; D not certain. In germline, CDR1 is LGHDT, CDR2 YNNKEL (reference sequence). CDR3 length equals 15 residues. Between the trimmed V and J ends, which lost 1 base and 1 base, there was a span of 10 bases. CDR3 in DNA: TGTGCCAGCAGCCAAGTGGCGGACTCGAACACTGAAGCTTTCTTT. Amino acids: CASSQVADSNTEAFF.

On this clone itself: A read error may account for a junction end that differs from germline. This chain connects TRBV7-7 to TRBJ1-3; D not certain. This CDR3 has 14 amino acids. Germline loops: CDR1 SSHAT, CDR2 FNYEAQ (reference sequence). The CDR3 DNA is TGTGCTAGCAGCTTAGGTGCGGCTGGAAACACCATATATTTT. It specifies CASSLGAAGNTIYF.

In this sample, this clone turned up once. The chain couples TRBV2 to TRBJ2-5, with 8 bases fitting TRBD2. The CDR3 length is 12 residues. Looked up from germline, CDR1 is SNHLY and CDR2 is FYNNEI. V lost 11 bases to trimming and J lost 2 bases; unmatched junction nucleotides: 4. CDR3 amino acids: CAGGGTQETQYF. The CDR3 region has the DNA TGTGCCGGCGGGGGGACTCAAGAGACCCAGTACTTC.

This chain links TRBV5-5 with TRBJ1-2; D is undetermined. The ends were cut back, 5 bases at V and 8 bases at J, with 10 bases in the middle. The CDR3 runs to 11 residues. Germline values: CDR1 SGHKS, CDR2 YYEKEE (reference sequence). CDR3 in DNA: TGTGCCAGCAGTTTAACATTAGGCTACACCTTC. It encodes CASSLTLGYTF. Full variable domain (rest looked up from reference TRBV5-5 and TRBJ1-2): DAGVTQSPTHLIKTRGQQVTLRCSPISGHKSVSWYQQVLGQGPQFIFQYYEKEERGRGNFPDRFSARQFPNYSSELNVNALLLGDSALYLCASSLTLGYTFGSGTRLTVV.

V is TRBV28 and J is TRBJ1-5; 7 positions match TRBD1. V lost 6 bases, J lost 7 bases, and 12 bases stayed unmatched. Germline CDR1 MDHEN, CDR2 SYDVKM. The CDR3 sequence is 15 residues long. This CDR3 reads CASSWGQGVVQPQHF. For the CDR3, the DNA is TGTGCCAGCAGCTGGGGGCAGGGGGTCGTCCAGCCCCAGCATTTT.

The J gene is TRBJ1-6, the V gene TRBV2; the D is unclear. Trimming left V 2 bases short and J 9 bases short, with 11 bases between. Germline V gene data show CDR1 as SNHLY and CDR2 as FYNNEI. The CDR3 runs to 14 residues. CDR3 DNA sequence: TGTGCCAGCAGTGAACAGGCCCCCACTTCACCCCTCCACTTT. Its protein is CASSEQAPTSPLHF.

The chain uses TRBV6-1 and TRBJ1-4; 10 bases line up with TRBD1. CDR3 length: 16 residues. V lost 3 bases to trimming and J lost 7 bases; unmatched junction nucleotides: 8. Per the germline V gene, CDR1 is MNHNS and CDR2 is SASEGT. The CDR3 protein is CASSDPPGTGAEKLFF. CDR3 DNA: TGTGCCAGCAGTGACCCTCCGGGGACAGGGGCTGAAAAACTGTTTTTT.

This rearrangement joins TRBV5-6 to TRBJ2-3; 10 bases fit TRBD2. Per the germline V gene, CDR1 is SGHDT and CDR2 is YYEEEE. After removal of 2 bases from V and 3 bases from J, the junction contained 3 bases not matched to a gene. The CDR3 extends over 15 amino acids. For the CDR3, the DNA is TGTGCCAGCAGCTTCCAAGCGGGGGGGACAGATACGCAGTATTTT. Its translation is CASSFQAGGTDTQYF.

The V gene is TRBV6-5, the J gene TRBJ2-1, with D tentatively TRBD2 (6 bases). Germline CDR1 MNHEY, CDR2 SVGAGI. V lost 0 bases and J lost 9, with 9 bases in between. The CDR3 totals 13 residues. DNA for the CDR3: TGTGCCAGCAGTTACTCGGAGGGGTCTGAGCAGTTCTTC. Residues: CASSYSEGSEQFF.

The sample holds one count of this clone. The chain combines TRBV28 with TRBJ1-2; the D gene is possibly TRBD1 (5 bases). The CDR3 has 12 residues. Germline CDR1 is MDHEN and CDR2 is SYDVKM. V lost 4 bases and J lost 4, with 7 bases in between. This CDR3 is CASSWGPYGYTF. The CDR3 DNA follows: TGTGCCAGCAGTTGGGGCCCCTATGGCTACACCTTC.

The chain has TRBV6-6 and TRBJ2-3; TRBD2 aligns across 7 bases. CDR3 size: 16 residues. Per germline, CDR1 MNHNY and CDR2 SVGAGI (reference sequence). With 8 bases clipped from V and 0 bases from J, the junction kept 11 bases outside the gene matches. The CDR3 sequence is CASSPGWGGSTDTQYF. DNA for the CDR3: TGTGCCAGCTCCCCCGGTTGGGGAGGGAGCACAGATACGCAGTATTTT.

This chain uses TRBV19 with TRBJ1-1; 8 positions match TRBD1. After removal of 5 bases from V and 0 bases from J, the junction contained 2 bases not matched to a gene. Germline lookup yields CDR1 LNHDA and CDR2 SQIVND (reference sequence). The CDR3 contains 14 residues. CDR3 nucleotides: TGTGCCAGTAGTGCGACAGGGGTGAACACTGAAGCTTTCTTT. Residues: CASSATGVNTEAFF.

The chain links TRBV6-5 to TRBJ2-7; 14 nucleotides align to TRBD2. Germline V gives CDR1 MNHEY, CDR2 SVGAGI. V shed 8 bases, J shed 3 bases, and the junction held 3 bases outside the gene matches. The CDR3 length is 14 residues. The CDR3 spells CASQGLAGVYEQYF. CDR3 DNA: TGTGCCAGCCAGGGACTAGCGGGGGTCTACGAGCAGTACTTC.

The chain employs TRBV5-1 and TRBJ2-7; D might be TRBD1 (5 bases). Trimming left V 3 bases short and J 12 bases short, with 25 bases between. The CDR3 spans 15 residues. Germline assignment: CDR1 SGHRS and CDR2 YFSETQ. As DNA, the CDR3 is TGCGCCAGCAGCTCCGGACAATTCCCCCTCCTACCGTGGTACTTC. Amino acid sequence: CASSSGQFPLLPWYF.

This chain joins TRBV11-3 and TRBJ2-3; 12 bases agree with TRBD2. Germline CDR1 SGHNT, CDR2 YENEEA. This CDR3 comprises 17 residues. V lost 3 bases and J lost 1; bases outside the gene matches: 5. CDR3 region: CASSFRRLAGGTDTQYF. DNA for the CDR3: TGTGCCAGCAGCTTCAGGAGACTAGCGGGGGGCACAGATACGCAGTATTTT.

The chain carries TRBV2 and TRBJ2-2; 11 nucleotides agree with TRBD2. The J segment lost 1 base and the V segment lost 4 bases, leaving 11 bases of the junction unmatched. Looked up from germline, CDR1 is SNHLY and CDR2 is FYNNEI. The CDR3 spans 19 residues. The CDR3 DNA is TGTGCCAGCAGTGCGAAACTAGCGGGGGATCTTAAGAACACCGGGGAGCTGTTTTTT. Translation: CASSAKLAGDLKNTGELFF.

The chain employs TRBV29-1 and TRBJ2-7; the match to TRBD1 covers 7 bases. Germline trimming cut 5 bases from V and 4 bases from J; bases unmatched to any gene: 2. CDR1 is SQVTM and CDR2 is ANQGSEA in the germline V gene. The CDR3 contains 11 residues. CDR3 sequence reads: CSVKGQYEQYF. The CDR3 DNA follows: TGCAGCGTTAAGGGACAGTACGAGCAGTACTTC.

The chain is built from TRBV9 and TRBJ2-7; D perhaps matches TRBD1 (6 bases). V was pared by 0 bases and J by 2 bases, with 12 bases between. Germline assignment: CDR1 SGDLS and CDR2 YYNGEE. This CDR3 has 15 amino acids. This chain's CDR3 is CASSVGPGETYEQYF. The CDR3 DNA sequence: TGTGCCAGCAGCGTAGGGCCAGGGGAAACCTACGAGCAGTACTTC. Filled out from reference TRBV9 and TRBJ2-7, the complete variable domain reads DSGVTQTPKHLITATGQRVTLRCSPRSGDLSVYWYQQSLDQGLQFLIQYYNGEERAKGNILERFSAQQFPDLHSELNLSSLELGDSALYFCASSVGPGETYEQYFGPGTRLTVT.

This chain uses TRBV28 with TRBJ1-1; no clear D. This CDR3 has 14 residues. The V gene lost 2 bases and the J gene lost 0 bases, with 7 bases spanning the gap. Germline lookup yields CDR1 MDHEN and CDR2 SYDVKM. CDR3 nucleotides: TGTGCCAGCAGTTTAAGGCAGGTGAACACTGAAGCTTTCTTT. Protein: CASSLRQVNTEAFF.

This sequence joins TRBV5-1 and TRBJ1-2; TRBD1 matches at 7 bases. V lost 2 bases to trimming and J lost 4 bases; unmatched junction nucleotides: 5. The CDR3 has 14 residues. CDR1 is SGHRS, CDR2 YFSETQ, per germline. The CDR3 region is CASSLADRVYGYTF. The DNA for the CDR3 is TGCGCCAGCAGCTTAGCTGACAGGGTCTATGGCTACACCTTC.

This sequence joins TRBV2 and TRBJ2-3; TRBD2 might be the D (7 bases). The CDR3 consists of 21 residues. The germline V and J ends were trimmed by 5 bases and 1 base, with 31 bases remaining between them. Germline V CDR1 and CDR2: SNHLY, FYNNEI. Here the CDR3 reads CASSMIQGRSGAMQGTDTQYF. The CDR3, as DNA: TGTGCCAGCAGTATGATCCAGGGGCGGAGCGGGGCCATGCAGGGCACAGATACGCAGTATTTT.

V usage is TRBV3-1 (or the pseudogene TRBV3-2) and J usage is TRBJ2-7; possible D gene TRBD2, 6 bases. Germline CDR1 and CDR2: LGHDT and YNNKEL (reference sequence). This CDR3 contains 15 residues. V dropped 2 bases and J dropped 1 base, with 12 bases sitting between them. The CDR3 sequence is CASSQRGRNSYEQYF. The CDR3 DNA sequence: TGTGCCAGCAGCCAACGGGGGAGGAATTCCTACGAGCAGTACTTC.